This T cell receptor (beta chain) emerged from a study of blood T cell repertoires in COVID-19. Across the whole study: The cDNA or gDNA used as material had been derived from T cells, B-cell-depleted T cells, or PBMCs.

Per the authors' pipeline: Estimates of nucleated cell counts were drawn from the amplification of reference gene primers. Here immunoSEQ multiplex PCR was the method, and the copy in TCRdb shows in-frame clones only, minus some. The D gene and trimming were derived from the DNA, and the V and J assignments and clone size from that table. Of some 490,000 clones in the sample, 70% to 90% were seen once. Only one count was recorded for this clone. CDR3 length equals 17 residues. Trimming cost V 4 bases and J 5 bases; bases outside gene matches: 14. Germline V gene sequence: CDR1 SGHKS, CDR2 YYEKEE (reference sequence).

The V call is TRBV5-5, the J call TRBJ2-5; TRBD2 aligns across 10 bases. Sequencing input: peripheral blood. The sequence came from a human donor in a cohort sampled during active COVID-19. CDR3 loop: CASSQPSASGRRETQYF. The DNA of the CDR3 is TGTGCCAGCAGCCAACCGTCGGCTAGCGGGAGAAGGGAGACCCAGTACTTC.